The 23 T cell receptor beta chains below were found in one sample sequenced in a study of technical replicates of blood from a handful of donors. Only in-frame clones appear in the TCRdb table, and some are missing; sequencing was by immunoSEQ multiplex PCR. The repertoire has about 68,000 clones, about 97% of them found once; the top ten carry over 0.2%. Sequenced: T cells isolated from PBMCs. The source of these receptors is a human donor in good health.

V gene TRBV2 combines with J gene TRBJ1-1; tentative D call: TRBD1 (5 bases). V shed 10 bases and J shed 2 bases, with 8 bases lying between them. Germline CDR1 reads SNHLY; CDR2 reads FYNNEI. This CDR3 has 11 residues. Here the CDR3 DNA reads TGTGCCATGCAGGGTAACACTGAAGCTTTCTTT. Protein product: CAMQGNTEAFF.

The rearrangement joins TRBV7-9 to TRBJ1-1; D remains unclear. The germline V and J ends were trimmed by 5 bases and 1 base, with 11 bases remaining between them. Germline CDR1 reads SEHNR; CDR2 reads FQNEAQ (reference sequence). This CDR3 has 14 residues. The CDR3 region is CASSPRDWNTEAFF. The CDR3 DNA reads as TGTGCCAGCAGCCCCCGGGATTGGAACACTGAAGCTTTCTTT.

The chain links TRBV6-6 to TRBJ2-1, with 7 bases identical to TRBD1. CDR1 is MNHNY and CDR2 is SVGAGI in the germline V gene (reference sequence). With 6 bases clipped from V and 14 bases from J, the junction kept 16 bases outside the gene matches. This CDR3 contains 14 residues. CDR3 amino acids: CASRLGQASLGEFF. The DNA for the CDR3 is TGTGCCAGCAGGCTAGGACAGGCTTCTTTAGGGGAGTTCTTC.

V and J are TRBV5-1 and TRBJ1-1; D ambiguous. V dropped 4 bases and J dropped 1 base, with 14 bases sitting between them. The CDR3 runs to 15 residues. Germline V gene lookup returns CDR1 SGHRS and CDR2 YFSETQ. The CDR3 loop reads CASSPLSSENTEAFF. CDR3 coding DNA: TGCGCCAGCAGCCCCTTGTCGAGCGAGAACACTGAAGCTTTCTTT.

CDR3 bases: TGTGCCAGCAGCACCGGGACAGGGGGCTATGGCTACACCTTC. It translates to CASSTGTGGYGYTF. The V gene is TRBV6-5, the J gene TRBJ1-2; 11 nucleotides agree with TRBD1. Germline V gene lookup returns CDR1 MNHEY and CDR2 SVGAGI. V shed 6 bases and J 4 bases; nucleotides not matched to a gene: 4. This CDR3 is 14 amino acids long.

The genes are TRBV5-1 and TRBJ2-1; possible D gene TRBD2, 5 bases. V was trimmed by 0 bases and J by 2 bases, leaving 12 bases between them. This CDR3 has 16 amino acids. Germline V gene data show CDR1 as SGHRS and CDR2 as YFSETQ. The CDR3 DNA is TGCGCCAGCAGCTTGGGGGAGTTGGGCGCCTACAATGAGCAGTTCTTC. This gives the protein CASSLGELGAYNEQFF.

The chain employs TRBV15 and TRBJ2-1; 13 nucleotides agree with TRBD2. The length of the CDR3 is 16 residues. Germline CDR1 reads LNHNV; CDR2 reads YYDKDF (reference sequence). With 3 bases clipped from V and 8 bases from J, the junction kept 7 bases outside the gene matches. The DNA for the CDR3 is TGTGCCACCAGCAGTGTCCGACTAGCGGGAGGAGATGAGCAGTTCTTC. It codes for CATSSVRLAGGDEQFF. Together with reference TRBV15 and TRBJ2-1, the CDR3 gives the full variable domain: DAMVIQNPRYQVTQFGKPVTLSCSQTLNHNVMYWYQQKSSQAPKLLFHYYDKDFNNEADTPDNFQSRRPNTSFCFLDIRSPGLGDTAMYLCATSSVRLAGGDEQFFGPGTRLTVL.

A single count supports this clone. The rearrangement links TRBV27 to TRBJ2-1; no clear D. The V gene's germline CDR1 is MNHEY and CDR2 SMNVEV (reference sequence). This CDR3 spans 14 amino acids. Trimming removed 6 bases at V and 7 bases at J, with 16 bases between. CDR3 region: CASSFRVTPNEQFF. DNA of the CDR3: TGTGCCAGCAGCTTCCGGGTCACACCGAATGAGCAGTTCTTC.

The rearrangement links TRBV28 to TRBJ2-1; 7 positions agree with TRBD1. Per germline, CDR1 MDHEN and CDR2 SYDVKM. The trim removed 2 bases at V and 7 bases at J, leaving 14 bases unmatched. There are 17 residues in the CDR3. The CDR3 bases are TGTGCCAGCAGTTTACTAACCGGGACAGTTTTTTTAAATGAGCAGTTCTTC. It encodes CASSLLTGTVFLNEQFF.

This clone was found once. The chain combines TRBV9 with TRBJ2-2; D is undetermined. V lost 3 bases to trimming and J lost 6 bases, with 9 bases between them. This CDR3 has 13 residues. Germline loops: CDR1 SGDLS, CDR2 YYNGEE. CDR3 sequence reads: CASSAPSPGELFF. The CDR3 region has the DNA TGTGCCAGCAGCGCCCCTTCCCCCGGGGAGCTGTTTTTT.

This chain connects TRBV6-1 to TRBJ2-4; D perhaps matches TRBD1 (6 bases). Germline V gene sequence: CDR1 MNHNS, CDR2 SASEGT. V lost 2 bases and J lost 1, with 9 bases in between. This CDR3 has 15 amino acids. The CDR3 DNA is TGTGCCAGCAGTGAACTCGACAGGGCCAAAAACATTCAGTACTTC. Its protein is CASSELDRAKNIQYF.

This clone was observed once. The chain is built from TRBV2 and TRBJ1-4; D is ambiguous. V lost 4 bases and J lost 8, with 5 bases in between. CDR3 length: 11 residues. Per the germline V gene, CDR1 is SNHLY and CDR2 is FYNNEI. The CDR3 nucleotides are TGTGCCAGCAGTGGGGCAGAAAAACTGTTTTTT. Protein product: CASSGAEKLFF.

This chain links TRBV16 with TRBJ1-1, with TRBD1 as a possible D gene (5 bases). Germline CDR1 reads KGHSY; CDR2 reads FQNENV. The CDR3 contains 12 residues. V was pared by 2 bases and J by 8 bases, with 9 bases between. CDR3 residues: CASSQARGEAFF. The CDR3 DNA reads TGTGCCAGCAGCCAAGCGCGGGGGGAAGCTTTCTTT.

This chain uses TRBV21-1 with TRBJ2-7; whether TRBD2, the table's D call, matches the DNA was not checked. TRBV21-1 is annotated as a pseudogene. The CDR3 is 18 amino acids. The chain's CDR3 is CASSKGTTSGRSSYEQYF. CDR3 DNA sequence: TGTGCCAGCAGCAAAGGGACGACTAGCGGGAGGTCGTCCTACGAGCAGTACTTC.

The chain carries TRBV5-1 and TRBJ2-7; perhaps TRBD2 as D (7 bases). The germline CDR1 and CDR2 sequences are SGHRS and YFSETQ. Trimming pared 5 bases from V and 6 bases from J, leaving 12 bases between. The CDR3 length is 12 residues. In DNA form, the CDR3 reads TGCGCCAGCAGATCAGGGGAGGGCGAGCAGTACTTC. It is translated as CASRSGEGEQYF.

This chain's CDR3 is CASSLNGGGYQYTEAFF. Here the CDR3 DNA reads TGTGCCAGCAGCTTAAACGGCGGAGGGTATCAGTACACTGAAGCTTTCTTT. The V and J genes are TRBV7-3 and TRBJ1-1, with unresolved D. Germline V gene lookup returns CDR1 SGHTA and CDR2 FQGTGA. The CDR3 loop spans 17 amino acids. V shed 1 base and J shed 3 bases, with 18 bases lying between them.

The V and J genes are TRBV19 and TRBJ1-4; D unresolved. This CDR3 has 17 residues. V was cut by 9 bases and J by 0 bases, with 20 bases left in between. Germline CDR1 reads LNHDA; CDR2 reads SQIVND (reference sequence). The CDR3: CASRIIHPGPTNEKLFF. CDR3 DNA sequence: TGTGCCAGCAGAATAATCCACCCAGGTCCAACTAATGAAAAACTGTTTTTT.

J is TRBJ1-1 and V is TRBV19; TRBD1 agrees at 9 bases. CDR1 and CDR2 (germline): LNHDA, SQIVND (reference sequence). V shed 11 bases, J shed 3 bases, and the junction held 16 bases outside the gene matches. This CDR3 region has 16 residues. DNA of the CDR3: TGTGCCCTAGGCCCCGGGACAGGGAGGGGAGACACTGAAGCTTTCTTT. Translating it yields CALGPGTGRGDTEAFF.

The chain links TRBV2 to TRBJ2-7; a possible D gene is TRBD2 (5 bases). Germline V gene sequence: CDR1 SNHLY, CDR2 FYNNEI. This CDR3 has 14 residues. V was clipped by 8 bases and J by 0 bases, with 14 bases between them. The CDR3 protein is CASLIRDSSYEQYF. In DNA form, the CDR3 reads TGTGCCAGCTTAATCCGGGATAGCTCCTACGAGCAGTACTTC.

The chain employs TRBV9 and TRBJ2-2; 7 nucleotides agree with TRBD1. J lost 2 bases, V lost 2 bases, and 6 bases had no gene match. Germline V gene lookup returns CDR1 SGDLS and CDR2 YYNGEE. The CDR3 covers 16 residues. The CDR3 region has the DNA TGTGCCAGCAGCGTCGAGGGGGCCCTTAACACCGGGGAGCTGTTTTTT. This codes for CASSVEGALNTGELFF.

CDR3 protein: CASSVQGQGSGNTIYF. The CDR3 DNA sequence: TGTGCCAGCAGCGTACAAGGACAGGGCTCTGGAAACACCATATATTTT. This chain links TRBV9 with TRBJ1-3, with 8 bases aligning to TRBD1. This CDR3 spans 16 amino acids. V lost 1 base to trimming and J lost 0 bases; unmatched junction nucleotides: 3. Germline assignment: CDR1 SGDLS and CDR2 YYNGEE.

This clone was detected only once. The chain links TRBV27 to TRBJ2-7, with D tentatively TRBD1 (6 bases). The CDR3 is 13 residues long. Trimming removed 5 bases at V and 3 bases at J, with 11 bases between. Germline V lookup: CDR1 MNHEY, CDR2 SMNVEV (reference sequence). CDR3 loop: CASSTDRFYEQYF. The CDR3 DNA is TGTGCCAGCAGTACAGACAGGTTCTACGAGCAGTACTTC.

The CDR3, as DNA: TGTGCCAGTAGTCCCGTTGGGGACAGTGAAGCTTTCTTT. This encodes CASSPVGDSEAFF. This chain connects TRBV19 to TRBJ1-1; 7 bases agree with TRBD1. The CDR3 is 13 residues long. CDR1 LNHDA and CDR2 SQIVND come from the germline V gene (reference sequence). The J segment lost 7 bases and the V segment lost 5 bases, leaving 7 bases of the junction unmatched.